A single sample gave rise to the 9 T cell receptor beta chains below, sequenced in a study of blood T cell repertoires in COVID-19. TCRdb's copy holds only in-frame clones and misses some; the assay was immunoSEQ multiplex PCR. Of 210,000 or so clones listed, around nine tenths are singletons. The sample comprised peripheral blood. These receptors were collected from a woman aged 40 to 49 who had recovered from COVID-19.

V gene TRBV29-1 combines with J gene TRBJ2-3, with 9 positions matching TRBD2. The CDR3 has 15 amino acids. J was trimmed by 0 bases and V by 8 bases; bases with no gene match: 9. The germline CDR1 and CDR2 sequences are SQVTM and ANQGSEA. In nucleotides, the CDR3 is TGCAGCTCCACTCTAGCGGGGATTAGCACAGATACGCAGTATTTT. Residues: CSSTLAGISTDTQYF.

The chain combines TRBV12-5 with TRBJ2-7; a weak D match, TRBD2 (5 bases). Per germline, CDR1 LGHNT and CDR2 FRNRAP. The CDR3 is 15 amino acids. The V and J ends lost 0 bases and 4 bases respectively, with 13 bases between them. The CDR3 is CASGLVGGSGYEQYF. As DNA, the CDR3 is TGTGCTAGTGGTTTGGTCGGTGGGAGTGGTTACGAGCAGTACTTC.

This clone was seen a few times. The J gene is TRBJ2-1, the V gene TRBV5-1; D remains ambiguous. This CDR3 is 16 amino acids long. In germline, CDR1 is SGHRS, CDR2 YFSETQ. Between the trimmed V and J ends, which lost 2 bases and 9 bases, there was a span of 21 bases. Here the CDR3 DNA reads TGCGCCAGCAGCTTAGATAGTGGTCTCTCCCTTAGTGAGCAGTTCTTC. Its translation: CASSLDSGLSLSEQFF.

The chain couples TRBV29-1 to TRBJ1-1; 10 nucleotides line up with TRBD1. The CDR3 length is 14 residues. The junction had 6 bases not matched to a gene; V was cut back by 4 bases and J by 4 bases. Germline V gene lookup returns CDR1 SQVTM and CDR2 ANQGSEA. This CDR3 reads CSVGQGALGTEAFF. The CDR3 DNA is TGCAGCGTTGGACAGGGGGCTTTGGGCACTGAAGCTTTCTTT.

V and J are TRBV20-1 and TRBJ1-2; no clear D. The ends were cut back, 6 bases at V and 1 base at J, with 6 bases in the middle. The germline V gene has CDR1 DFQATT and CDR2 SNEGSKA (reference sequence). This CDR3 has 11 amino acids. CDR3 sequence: CSARLNYGYTF. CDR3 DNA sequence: TGCAGTGCGAGGCTTAACTATGGCTACACCTTC.

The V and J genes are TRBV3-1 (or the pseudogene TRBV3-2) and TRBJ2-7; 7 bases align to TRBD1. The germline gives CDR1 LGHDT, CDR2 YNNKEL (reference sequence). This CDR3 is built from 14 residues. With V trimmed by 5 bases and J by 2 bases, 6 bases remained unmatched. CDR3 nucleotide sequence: TGTGCCAGCAGCAACCGGGACAGACCCTACGAGCAGTACTTC. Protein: CASSNRDRPYEQYF.

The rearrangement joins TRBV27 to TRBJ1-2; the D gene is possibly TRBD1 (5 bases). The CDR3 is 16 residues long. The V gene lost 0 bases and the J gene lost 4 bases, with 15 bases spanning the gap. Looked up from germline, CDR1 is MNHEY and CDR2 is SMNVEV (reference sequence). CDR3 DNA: TGTGCCAGCAGTTTATCGGGGGGGTCCCTAGGCTATGGCTACACCTTC. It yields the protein CASSLSGGSLGYGYTF.

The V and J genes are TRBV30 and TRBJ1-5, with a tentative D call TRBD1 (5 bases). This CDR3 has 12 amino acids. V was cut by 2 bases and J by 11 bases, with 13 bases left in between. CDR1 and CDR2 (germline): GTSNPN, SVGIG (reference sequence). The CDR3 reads CAWSIGATSQHF. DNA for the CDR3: TGTGCCTGGAGTATTGGGGCCACCTCCCAGCATTTT. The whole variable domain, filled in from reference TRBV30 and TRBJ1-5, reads SQTIHQWPATLVQPVGSPLSLECTVEGTSNPNLYWYRQAAGRGLQLLFYSVGIGQISSEVPQNLSASRPQDRQFILSSKKLLLSDSGFYLCAWSIGATSQHFGDGTRLSIL.

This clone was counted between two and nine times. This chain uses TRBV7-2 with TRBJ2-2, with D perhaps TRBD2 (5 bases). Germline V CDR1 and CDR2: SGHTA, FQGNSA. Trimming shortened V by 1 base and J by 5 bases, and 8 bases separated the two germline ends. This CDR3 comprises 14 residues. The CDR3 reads CASSLERQTGELFF. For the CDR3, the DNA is TGTGCCAGCAGCTTAGAGCGGCAGACCGGGGAGCTGTTTTTT.